This T cell receptor beta chain was identified in a study of cytomegalovirus exposure and HLA in healthy donors. General study points: Prediction of most subjects' HLA-A and HLA-B alleles by TCR beta sequences was reportedly accurate. The authors listed around 150 TCR beta chains as cytomegalovirus-associated. Later analysis identified a missense DCLRE1C variant that was linked to TCR beta V- and J-gene trimming.

As for this clone: Its antigen remains unidentified.

PCR used 60 Vbeta primers and 13 Jbeta primers. TCRdb keeps only in-frame clones here, not all; method: immunoSEQ multiplex PCR. The sample totals more than 95,000 clones; its top ten clones hold about 2.7%. Sequences were obtained from PBMCs. This TCR came from a man aged 30 to 39 in good health and CMV-seronegative.

The CDR3 is CSVCLTSGSYEQFF. DNA for the CDR3: TGCAGCGTTTGTTTGACTAGCGGGAGCTATGAGCAGTTCTTC. The J gene is TRBJ2-1, the V gene TRBV29-1, with TRBD2 matching 12 bases. Germline-derived CDR1 and CDR2 are SQVTM and ANQGSEA. Losses at the gene ends were 5 bases for V and 8 bases for J; bases not matched to a gene: 7. The CDR3 spans 14 residues.